A single sample is the source of the 18 T cell receptor beta chains below, sequenced in a study of T cell responses to AZD1222 COVID-19 vaccine. Only in-frame clones appear in the TCRdb table, and some are missing; sequencing was by immunoSEQ multiplex PCR. The sample contains more than 95,000 clones, 86% of which appear only once. Specimen: peripheral blood, collected 28 days after the second dose of the MenACWY control vaccine. The source of these receptors is an adult who received the MenACWY meningococcal vaccine as a control.

The genes are TRBV30 and TRBJ2-7; D gene ambiguous. Trimming removed 0 bases at V and 6 bases at J, with 9 bases between. CDR1 and CDR2 (germline): GTSNPN, SVGIG (reference sequence). The CDR3 runs 12 residues. The CDR3 loop reads CAWSVPGPEQYF. CDR3 DNA: TGTGCCTGGAGTGTCCCAGGCCCCGAGCAGTACTTC.

The sample holds a few counts of this clone. CDR3 protein: CASSPRQADGEAFF. The CDR3 nucleotides are TGTGCCAGCTCACCCCGACAGGCAGACGGTGAAGCTTTCTTT. The J gene is TRBJ1-1, the V gene TRBV18; the D gene is possibly TRBD1 (6 bases). This CDR3 spans 14 amino acids. Per the germline V gene, CDR1 is KGHSH and CDR2 is LQKENI. With 3 bases removed from V and 7 bases from J, the gap between germline ends came to 15 bases.

The V and J genes are TRBV9 and TRBJ1-1, with D perhaps matching TRBD1 (6 bases). V was trimmed by 4 bases and J by 1 base, leaving 11 bases between them. Germline-derived CDR1 and CDR2 are SGDLS and YYNGEE. The CDR3 runs to 14 residues. CDR3 amino acids: CASSPRGQNTEAFF. As DNA, the CDR3 is TGTGCCAGCAGCCCCCGGGGACAGAACACTGAAGCTTTCTTT.

The J gene is TRBJ2-7, the V gene TRBV2, with D possibly called TRBD1 or TRBD2 (6 bases each). CDR1 is SNHLY, CDR2 FYNNEI, per germline. The CDR3 totals 15 residues. Trimming cost V 6 bases and J 2 bases, with 17 bases left between them. CDR3: CASSQQGSGAYEQYF. The CDR3 DNA reads as TGTGCCAGCAGCCAACAGGGTTCGGGGGCCTACGAGCAGTACTTC.

This chain uses TRBV2 with TRBJ2-1; weak D call: TRBD1 (6 bases). Per germline, CDR1 SNHLY and CDR2 FYNNEI. Trimming took off 5 bases at V and 7 bases at J, with 18 bases between the two ends. CDR3 size: 15 residues. The DNA for the CDR3 is TGTGCCAGCAGTCTGGACCGGGACAATCGGAATGAGCAGTTCTTC. It is translated as CASSLDRDNRNEQFF.

The chain recombines TRBV4-3 with TRBJ2-7; 8 bases match TRBD1. V shed 0 bases and J 2 bases; nucleotides not matched to a gene: 9. CDR1 is LGHNA and CDR2 is YSLEER in the germline V gene. The CDR3 has 17 residues. CDR3 DNA sequence: TGCGCCAGCAGCCAAGACACAGGGGGTGGCTTAGCCTACGAGCAGTACTTC. Encoded protein: CASSQDTGGGLAYEQYF.

This clone appeared a few times. The J gene is TRBJ1-6, the V gene TRBV20-1, with D possibly matching TRBD1 (6 bases). This CDR3 spans 15 amino acids. Germline V gives CDR1 DFQATT, CDR2 SNEGSKA (reference sequence). Trimming took 3 bases from V and 10 from J, leaving 19 bases between them. CDR3 nucleotides: TGCAGTGCTAGTCCCCCAGGGGACTTGAGATCACCCCTCCACTTT. It specifies CSASPPGDLRSPLHF.

The chain recombines TRBV27 with TRBJ1-2; 7 bases are a match to TRBD1. In germline, CDR1 is MNHEY, CDR2 SMNVEV (reference sequence). The CDR3 spans 13 residues. The V gene end was trimmed by 5 bases and the J gene end by 7 bases; junction bases not matched to a gene: 7. CDR3 nucleotide sequence: TGTGCCAGCAGTGCGAGGGGGCTGGGTGGCTACACCTTC. The encoded protein is CASSARGLGGYTF.

A single count supports this clone. The chain links TRBV24-1 to TRBJ2-3; TRBD2 matches at 8 bases. The germline CDR1 and CDR2 sequences are KGHDR and SFDVKD. The CDR3 totals 17 residues. With 4 bases clipped from V and 2 bases from J, the junction kept 10 bases outside the gene matches. The CDR3 sequence: CATSDNPGLAFTDTQYF. The CDR3 bases are TGTGCCACCAGTGACAACCCTGGACTAGCTTTCACAGATACGCAGTATTTT.

J is TRBJ1-2 and V is TRBV10-3; TRBD1 matches 7 bases. Germline V CDR1 and CDR2: ENHRY, SYGVKD. Trimming removed 7 bases from V and 3 bases from J; junction bases left unmatched: 2. This CDR3 region has 12 residues. CDR3 residues: CAIKQGDYGYTF. In DNA, the CDR3 is TGTGCCATCAAGCAGGGGGACTATGGCTACACCTTC.

This clone showed up just a few times. The chain couples TRBV5-1 to TRBJ1-3; 7 bases are shared with TRBD1. V lost 0 bases, J lost 2 bases, and 5 bases stayed unmatched. The CDR3 has 16 amino acids. Germline assignment: CDR1 SGHRS and CDR2 YFSETQ. CDR3 DNA sequence: TGCGCCAGCAGCTTGGGGTCGGACAGGCCTGGAAACACCATATATTTT. It is translated as CASSLGSDRPGNTIYF.

This rearrangement joins TRBV27 to TRBJ2-1; 7 positions agree with TRBD1. This CDR3 comprises 17 residues. V shed 5 bases, J shed 8 bases, and the junction held 18 bases outside the gene matches. Germline V gives CDR1 MNHEY, CDR2 SMNVEV (reference sequence). The CDR3 sequence: CASSPPPTQGRWDEQFF. CDR3 DNA: TGTGCCAGCAGTCCCCCCCCAACACAGGGGCGGTGGGATGAGCAGTTCTTC.

CDR3 sequence (DNA): TGTGCCAGCAGGAAGCCAGGGAGCACCGGGGAGCTGTTTTTT. It encodes CASRKPGSTGELFF. The chain combines TRBV6-5 with TRBJ2-2; tentatively, D is TRBD1 or TRBD2 (5 bases each). The V gene's germline CDR1 is MNHEY and CDR2 SVGAGI. V lost 6 bases and J lost 4, with 12 bases in between. This CDR3 is built from 14 residues.

The chain couples TRBV5-1 to TRBJ1-1; 7 bases map to TRBD1. The CDR3 spans 17 residues. CDR1 is SGHRS and CDR2 is YFSETQ in the germline V gene. V lost 0 bases, J lost 1 base, and 9 bases stayed unmatched. The CDR3 DNA sequence: TGCGCCAGCAGCTTGGGATTAGGGGGCGGACGGAACACTGAAGCTTTCTTT. Protein: CASSLGLGGGRNTEAFF.

The chain joins TRBV11-2 to TRBJ1-3; D not certain. The germline CDR1 and CDR2 sequences are SGHAT and FQNNGV. The CDR3 loop spans 15 amino acids. V lost 1 base and J 0 bases, leaving 7 bases between the germline ends. The CDR3 region is CASSLGVNSGNTIYF. DNA for the CDR3: TGTGCCAGCAGCTTAGGGGTCAACTCTGGAAACACCATATATTTT.

The chain has TRBV14 and TRBJ2-2; a weak D match, TRBD1 (5 bases). The CDR3 loop spans 15 amino acids. Per the germline V gene, CDR1 is SGHDN and CDR2 is FVKESK. Trimming removed 4 bases from V and 2 bases from J, with 11 bases in between. CDR3: CASSPIDSNTGELFF. Written as DNA, the CDR3 is TGTGCCAGCAGCCCGATCGACAGTAACACCGGGGAGCTGTTTTTT.

The chain joins TRBV3-1 (or the pseudogene TRBV3-2) to TRBJ1-3, with 8 nucleotides matching TRBD1. CDR1 LGHDT and CDR2 YNNKEL come from the germline V gene (reference sequence). The trim removed 1 base at V and 4 bases at J, leaving 3 bases unmatched. The CDR3 has 15 residues. The CDR3, as DNA: TGTGCCAGCAGCCAAGGGGGGACAGGCGGAAACACCATATATTTT. It translates to CASSQGGTGGNTIYF.

The chain employs TRBV27 and TRBJ1-5; D remains ambiguous. Germline values: CDR1 MNHEY, CDR2 SMNVEV (reference sequence). This CDR3 region has 15 residues. The germline V and J ends were trimmed by 3 bases and 5 bases, with 14 bases remaining between them. The chain's CDR3 is CASSFNGGMDQPQHF. The DNA of the CDR3 is TGTGCCAGCAGTTTCAACGGAGGTATGGATCAGCCCCAGCATTTT.